Below are 20 T cell receptor beta chains sequenced from a single sample in a study of chemoradiotherapy in HPV16-positive cancers. The protocol was immunoSEQ multiplex PCR, while the TCRdb copy is restricted to in-frame clones and leaves out a portion. The data contain around 2,000 clones, more than 85% of them singletons. Sequencing was performed on tumor tissue, taken from a patient who underwent chemoradiotherapy. The receptors here all came from a human donor with HPV-associated anogenital cancer.

The chain recombines TRBV5-6 with TRBJ2-7; possibly TRBD2 for D (6 bases). The CDR3 runs 14 residues. The germline V gene has CDR1 SGHDT and CDR2 YYEEEE. Trimming removed 4 bases from V and 6 bases from J, with 17 bases in between. CDR3 in amino acids: CASSHSGVGAEQYF. DNA of the CDR3: TGTGCCAGCAGCCATTCGGGGGTAGGGGCCGAGCAGTACTTC.

The J gene is TRBJ2-5, the V gene TRBV27; the match to TRBD2 covers 8 bases. The CDR3 runs to 17 residues. The germline V gene encodes CDR1 MNHEY and CDR2 SMNVEV (reference sequence). V lost 0 bases to trimming and J lost 4 bases; unmatched junction nucleotides: 10. CDR3 nucleotide sequence: TGTGCCAGCAGTTTATCGATGCAGGCAGCGGGGGCAGAGACCCAGTACTTC. Amino acid sequence: CASSLSMQAAGAETQYF.

The table lists this clone with a count of one. The chain links TRBV18 to TRBJ2-3, with no clear D. The CDR3 totals 12 residues. Germline assignment: CDR1 KGHSH and CDR2 LQKENI. V was cut by 2 bases and J by 4 bases, with 4 bases left in between. CDR3 in amino acids: CASSPTADTQYF. CDR3 in DNA: TGTGCCAGCTCACCAACCGCAGATACGCAGTATTTT.

V is TRBV7-3 and J is TRBJ2-2, with D maybe TRBD1 (7 bases). Trimming pared 3 bases from V and 4 bases from J, leaving 12 bases between. This CDR3 has 15 amino acids. Germline loops: CDR1 SGHTA, CDR2 FQGTGA. CDR3 in amino acids: CASSLRQGGTGELFF. The DNA for the CDR3 is TGTGCCAGCAGCTTGCGACAGGGAGGCACCGGGGAGCTGTTTTTT.

This rearrangement joins TRBV7-2 to TRBJ2-3; D might be TRBD2 (6 bases). The CDR3 extends over 14 amino acids. In germline, CDR1 is SGHTA, CDR2 FQGNSA. V lost 7 bases and J lost 1, with 12 bases in between. Here the CDR3 DNA reads TGTGCCAGCACCCAGCGGGCCGGCACAGATACGCAGTATTTT. Translation: CASTQRAGTDTQYF.

The chain combines TRBV6-6 with TRBJ1-1; D is ambiguous. This CDR3 is 14 amino acids long. CDR1 is MNHNY, CDR2 SVGAGI, per germline (reference sequence). V dropped 8 bases and J dropped 6 bases, with 19 bases sitting between them. CDR3 loop: CASGSAARWAEAFF. CDR3 DNA: TGTGCCAGCGGTTCGGCCGCCCGGTGGGCTGAAGCTTTCTTT.

This chain joins TRBV2 and TRBJ1-4; 7 bases are a match to TRBD1. V shed 8 bases and J 8 bases; nucleotides not matched to a gene: 8. Germline lookup yields CDR1 SNHLY and CDR2 FYNNEI. The CDR3 has 13 amino acids. As DNA, the CDR3 is TGTGCCAGCGAAGACAGGGTGGGGGAAAAACTGTTTTTT. Protein product: CASEDRVGEKLFF.

The chain combines TRBV6-1 with TRBJ1-1; D not resolved. Trimming shortened V by 5 bases and J by 4 bases, and 14 bases separated the two germline ends. The CDR3 consists of 14 residues. Germline V CDR1 and CDR2: MNHNS, SASEGT. The CDR3, as DNA: TGTGCCAGCAGTCGATTAATTGAGGGCACTGAAGCTTTCTTT. Translated: CASSRLIEGTEAFF.

A single count supports this clone. V usage is TRBV6-1 and J usage is TRBJ2-5; D possibly corresponds to TRBD1 (6 bases). The CDR3 runs to 14 residues. Trimming stripped 5 bases from V and 4 bases from J, with 14 bases between. CDR1 is MNHNS and CDR2 is SASEGT in the germline V gene. CDR3 loop: CASSPPGDLETQYF. The CDR3 DNA sequence: TGTGCCAGCAGTCCCCCAGGGGATTTAGAGACCCAGTACTTC.

V and J are TRBV4-3 and TRBJ2-1; tentatively, D is TRBD1 or TRBD2 (6 bases each). The CDR3 has 15 residues. CDR1 is LGHNA and CDR2 is YSLEER in the germline V gene. V dropped 0 bases and J dropped 7 bases, with 13 bases sitting between them. CDR3 DNA sequence: TGCGCCAGCAGCCAAGACAGGGGTAGCGGTAATGAGCAGTTCTTC. This codes for CASSQDRGSGNEQFF.

This clone was found once. The J gene is TRBJ2-4, the V gene TRBV9; 12 bases align to TRBD2. With 4 bases clipped from V and 8 bases from J, the junction kept 4 bases outside the gene matches. CDR1 and CDR2 from the germline V gene are SGDLS and YYNGEE. This CDR3 comprises 14 residues. The CDR3 nucleotides are TGTGCCAGCAGCTCTAGCGGGGGGGCTTACATTCAGTACTTC. Encoded protein: CASSSSGGAYIQYF.

The chain has TRBV2 and TRBJ1-5, with TRBD1 matching over 9 bases. The CDR3 is 14 amino acids. V was clipped by 4 bases and J by 3 bases; unmatched bases: 1. Germline CDR1 is SNHLY and CDR2 is FYNNEI. The CDR3, as DNA: TGTGCCAGCAGTGGGACAGGGGTCAATCAGCCCCAGCATTTT. This translates into CASSGTGVNQPQHF.

The V and J genes are TRBV6-4 and TRBJ1-1, with D perhaps matching TRBD1 (6 bases). Germline lookup yields CDR1 MRHNA and CDR2 SNTAGT. The V and J ends lost 3 bases and 0 bases respectively, with 11 bases between them. The CDR3 totals 15 residues. In DNA form, the CDR3 reads TGTGCCAGCAGTGAGTCGGGACACTTGAACACTGAAGCTTTCTTT. It is translated as CASSESGHLNTEAFF.

This clone was found once. The chain joins TRBV7-9 to TRBJ1-1, with a weak D call TRBD1 (5 bases). The CDR3 consists of 14 residues. CDR1 is SEHNR and CDR2 is FQNEAQ in the germline V gene (reference sequence). The V end lost 5 bases, the J end lost 2 bases, and 12 bases lay between the germline ends. CDR3 in DNA: TGTGCCAGCAGCCGTCCCGGGACTAACACTGAAGCTTTCTTT. It specifies CASSRPGTNTEAFF.

The V call is TRBV6-4, the J call TRBJ1-1; maybe TRBD1 (5 bases). V lost 5 bases and J lost 0, with 7 bases in between. This CDR3 region has 13 residues. Germline assignment: CDR1 MRHNA and CDR2 SNTAGT. The CDR3 here is CASSQQVNTEAFF. CDR3 sequence (DNA): TGTGCCAGCAGTCAACAGGTGAACACTGAAGCTTTCTTT.

The rearrangement joins TRBV28 to TRBJ1-2, with a possible D match to TRBD1 (5 bases). The CDR3 runs to 14 residues. In germline, CDR1 is MDHEN, CDR2 SYDVKM. V lost 5 bases to trimming and J lost 3 bases, with 13 bases between them. CDR3 protein: CASSGTGTYYGYTF. Here the CDR3 DNA reads TGTGCCAGCAGTGGTACCGGGACTTACTATGGCTACACCTTC.

The V and J genes are TRBV7-2 and TRBJ1-4; 10 nucleotides agree with TRBD1. This CDR3 region has 14 residues. Germline values: CDR1 SGHTA, CDR2 FQGNSA. The ends lost 5 bases at V and 8 bases at J; junction bases unmatched: 5. DNA for the CDR3: TGTGCCAGCAGCCGCGGACAGGGGGGGGAAAAACTGTTTTTT. It is translated as CASSRGQGGEKLFF.

The rearrangement links TRBV5-8 to TRBJ1-2; 7 nucleotides agree with TRBD1. J was trimmed by 6 bases and V by 3 bases; bases with no gene match: 11. Germline V gene sequence: CDR1 SGHTS, CDR2 YDEGEE. The CDR3 totals 15 residues. The CDR3 DNA follows: TGTGCCAGCAGCTCGACCCACGACAGGGTCCATGGCTACACCTTC. Encoded protein: CASSSTHDRVHGYTF. The full variable domain, rest sourced from reference TRBV5-8 and TRBJ1-2, is EAGVTQSPTHLIKTRGQQATLRCSPISGHTSVYWYQQALGLGLQFLLWYDEGEERNRGNFPPRFSGRQFPNYSSELNVNALELEDSALYLCASSSTHDRVHGYTFGSGTRLTVV.

V gene TRBV29-1 combines with J gene TRBJ1-1, with a possible D match to TRBD1 (5 bases). The V gene lost 6 bases and the J gene lost 3 bases, with 14 bases spanning the gap. The CDR3 runs to 13 residues. The germline CDR1 and CDR2 sequences are SQVTM and ANQGSEA. CDR3: CSVSWGRDTEAFF. The CDR3 DNA sequence: TGCAGCGTGTCATGGGGGAGGGACACTGAAGCTTTCTTT.

This clone was seen more than once but under ten times. V is TRBV5-1 and J is TRBJ2-5, with 8 bases lining up with TRBD1. This CDR3 comprises 15 residues. Germline CDR1 SGHRS, CDR2 YFSETQ. The junction had 5 bases not matched to a gene; V was cut back by 0 bases and J by 4 bases. CDR3 bases: TGCGCCAGCAGCTTGGTTGCAGGGGGCGCAGAGACCCAGTACTTC. Amino acids: CASSLVAGGAETQYF.